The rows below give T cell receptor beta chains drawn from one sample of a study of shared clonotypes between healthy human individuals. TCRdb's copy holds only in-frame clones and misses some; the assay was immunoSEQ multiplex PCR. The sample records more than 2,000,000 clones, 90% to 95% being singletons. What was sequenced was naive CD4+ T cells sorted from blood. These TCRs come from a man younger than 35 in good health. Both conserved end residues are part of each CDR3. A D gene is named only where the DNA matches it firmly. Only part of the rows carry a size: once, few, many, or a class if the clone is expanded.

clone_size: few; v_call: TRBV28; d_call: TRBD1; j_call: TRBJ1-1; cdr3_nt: TGTGCCAGCAGCTCGAACAGGGGGGATGAAGCTTTCTTT; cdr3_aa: CASSSNRGDEAFF
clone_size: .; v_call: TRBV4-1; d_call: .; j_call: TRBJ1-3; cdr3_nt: TGCGCCAGCAGCCAAGATAAGTTTGGAAACACCATATATTTT; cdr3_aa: CASSQDKFGNTIYF
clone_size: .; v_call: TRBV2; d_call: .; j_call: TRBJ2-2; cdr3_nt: TGTGCCAGCAGTGAAGTGGTTAGGTTAAGGGGCGCGGGAACCGGGGAGCTGTTTTTT; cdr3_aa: CASSEVVRLRGAGTGELFF
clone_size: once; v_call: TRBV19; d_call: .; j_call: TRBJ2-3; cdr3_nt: TGTGCCAGTAGTTTCGGACCTGGCAGACAAGATACGCAGTATTTT; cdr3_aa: CASSFGPGRQDTQYF
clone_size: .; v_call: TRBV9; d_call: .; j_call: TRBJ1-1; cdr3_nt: TGTGCCAGCAGCGTAGCGGCCTCAGGGATCGCTGAAGCTTTCTTT; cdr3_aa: CASSVAASGIAEAFF
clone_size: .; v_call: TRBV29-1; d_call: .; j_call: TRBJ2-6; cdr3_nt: TGCAGCGTTGCAGGGGCTGGGGCCAACGTCCTGACTTTC; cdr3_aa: CSVAGAGANVLTF
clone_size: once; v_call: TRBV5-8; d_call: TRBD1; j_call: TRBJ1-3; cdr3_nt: TGTGCCAGCAGCTTCCGGGACAGCGGAAACACCATATATTTT; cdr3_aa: CASSFRDSGNTIYF
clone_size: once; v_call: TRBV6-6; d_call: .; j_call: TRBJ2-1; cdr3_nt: TGTGCCAGCAGTTTTACCGTTGCTCTTGAGCAGTTCTTC; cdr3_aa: CASSFTVALEQFF
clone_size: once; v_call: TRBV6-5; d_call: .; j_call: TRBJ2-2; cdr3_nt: TGTGCCAGCACCAGGGAAGTCGCCGGGGAGCTGTTTTTT; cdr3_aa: CASTREVAGELFF
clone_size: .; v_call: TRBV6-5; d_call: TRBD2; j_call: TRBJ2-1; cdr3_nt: TGTGCCAGCAGTTACCCCGGACTAGCGGGGGATGAGCAGTTCTTC; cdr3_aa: CASSYPGLAGDEQFF
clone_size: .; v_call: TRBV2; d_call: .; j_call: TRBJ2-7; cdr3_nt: TGTGCCAGCAGTGAAAGTCTCGGCGAGCAGTACTTC; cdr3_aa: CASSESLGEQYF
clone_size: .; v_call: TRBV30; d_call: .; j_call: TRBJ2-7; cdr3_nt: TGTGCCTGGAGTGGGGACGGGGGGCAGTACTTC; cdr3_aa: CAWSGDGGQYF
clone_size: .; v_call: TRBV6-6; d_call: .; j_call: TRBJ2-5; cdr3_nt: TGTGCCAGCAGTTACTCCGGGATACAACTTCAAGAGACCCAGTACTTC; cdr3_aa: CASSYSGIQLQETQYF
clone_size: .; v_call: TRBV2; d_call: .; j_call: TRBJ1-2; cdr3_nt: TGTGCCAGCACAAAAAAGGAAGCTAACTATGGCTACACCTTC; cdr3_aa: CASTKKEANYGYTF